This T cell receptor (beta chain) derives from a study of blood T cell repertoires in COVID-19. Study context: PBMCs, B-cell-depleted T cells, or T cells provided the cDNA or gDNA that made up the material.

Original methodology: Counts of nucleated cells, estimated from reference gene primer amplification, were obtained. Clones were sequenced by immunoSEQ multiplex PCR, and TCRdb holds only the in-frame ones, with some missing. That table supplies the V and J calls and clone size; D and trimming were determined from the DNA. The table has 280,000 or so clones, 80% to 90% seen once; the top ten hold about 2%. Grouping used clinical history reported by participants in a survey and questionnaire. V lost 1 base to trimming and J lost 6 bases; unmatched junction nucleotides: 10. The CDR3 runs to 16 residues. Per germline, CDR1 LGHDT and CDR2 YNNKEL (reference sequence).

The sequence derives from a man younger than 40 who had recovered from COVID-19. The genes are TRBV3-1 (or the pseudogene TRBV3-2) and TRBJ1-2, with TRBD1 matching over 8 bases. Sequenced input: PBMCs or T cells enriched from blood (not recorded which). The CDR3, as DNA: TGTGCCAGCAGCCAAGGTTCACAGGGGGTAAGCGATGGCTACACCTTC. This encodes CASSQGSQGVSDGYTF.